This T cell receptor (beta chain) was captured in a study of shared T cell receptors in the human thymus. The germline V and J ends were trimmed by 6 bases and 6 bases, with 18 bases remaining between them. CDR3 length: 14 residues. Germline CDR1 and CDR2: MGHDK and SYGVNS. The repertoire was sequenced with immunoSEQ multiplex PCR; TCRdb's copy has only in-frame clones and lacks some. The data hold hundreds of thousands of clones, with about four fifths observed a single time. This sample was also put to use in a study of human thymus T cells.

Sequenced: thymocytes. This TCR derives from a boy younger than two with a congenital heart defect. The rearrangement joins TRBV25-1 to TRBJ2-7; D is perhaps TRBD2 (6 bases). The CDR3 region is CASRGDSQESEQYF. CDR3 in DNA: TGTGCCAGCAGGGGGGACTCACAGGAGAGCGAGCAGTACTTC.